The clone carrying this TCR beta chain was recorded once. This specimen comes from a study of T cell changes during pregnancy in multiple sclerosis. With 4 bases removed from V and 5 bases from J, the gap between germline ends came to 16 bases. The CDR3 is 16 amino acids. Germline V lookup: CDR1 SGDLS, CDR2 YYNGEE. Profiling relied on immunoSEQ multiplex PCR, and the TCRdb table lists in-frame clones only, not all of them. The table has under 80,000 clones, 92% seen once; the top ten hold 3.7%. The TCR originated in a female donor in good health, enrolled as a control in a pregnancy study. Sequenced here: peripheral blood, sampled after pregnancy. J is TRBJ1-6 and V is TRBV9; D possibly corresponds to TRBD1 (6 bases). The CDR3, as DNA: TGTGCCAGCAGCCTTTCCTGGGGGCAGAATAATTCACCCCTCCACTTT. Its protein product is CASSLSWGQNNSPLHF. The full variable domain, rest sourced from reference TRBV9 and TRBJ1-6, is DSGVTQTPKHLITATGQRVTLRCSPRSGDLSVYWYQQSLDQGLQFLIQYYNGEERAKGNILERFSAQQFPDLHSELNLSSLELGDSALYFCASSLSWGQNNSPLHFGNGTRLTVT.